This entry concerns a single TCR beta chain. The source of the sample is a study of technical replicates of blood from a handful of donors. CDR3 length equals 14 residues. The germline V gene has CDR1 MNHEY and CDR2 SMNVEV (reference sequence). The V gene end was trimmed by 2 bases and the J gene end by 3 bases; junction bases not matched to a gene: 4. TCRdb's copy holds only in-frame clones and misses some; the assay was immunoSEQ multiplex PCR. The sample has tens of thousands of clones, more than 95% seen once. This chain links TRBV27 with TRBJ2-7; TRBD2 agrees at 7 bases. The source is a human donor in good health. The material sequenced was T cells isolated from PBMCs. The CDR3 nucleotides are TGTGCCAGCAGTTTACGGACTAGAGGCTACGAGCAGTACTTC. The encoded protein is CASSLRTRGYEQYF.